This T cell receptor beta chain stems from a study of T cell changes during pregnancy in multiple sclerosis. The data were produced by immunoSEQ multiplex PCR, yet TCRdb's version contains in-frame clones alone and is incomplete. The table shows around 130,000 clones, with about 96% occurring only once. The V and J ends lost 5 bases and 5 bases respectively, with 10 bases between them. This CDR3 has 13 residues. Germline CDR1 is SNHLY and CDR2 is FYNNEI. Here the sequenced sample was peripheral blood, taken after pregnancy. The source is a female donor with multiple sclerosis, enrolled in a pregnancy study. The gene calls are TRBV2 and TRBJ1-5; D might be TRBD1 (6 bases). CDR3 loop: CASSRNRDQPQHF. DNA of the CDR3: TGTGCCAGCAGTCGAAACAGGGATCAGCCCCAGCATTTT. Drawing the rest from reference TRBV2 and TRBJ1-5, the complete variable domain is EPEVTQTPSHQVTQMGQEVILRCVPISNHLYFYWYRQILGQKVEFLVSFYNNEISEKSEIFDDQFSVERPDGSNFTLKIRSTKLEDSAMYFCASSRNRDQPQHFGDGTRLSIL.